The rows below give T cell receptor beta chains drawn from one sample of a study of blood T cell repertoires in COVID-19. Some clones are missing from TCRdb's copy, which holds only in-frame ones; the method was immunoSEQ multiplex PCR. The table includes 150,000 to 200,000 clones, roughly 80% detected once. What was sequenced was PBMCs or T cells enriched from blood (not recorded which). The source is a man between 50 and 59 years old who had recovered from COVID-19. The CDR3 runs from the conserved cysteine through the conserved F or W. D genes are given only for firm matches. Expanded clones get a size class; other rows say once, few or many, or leave the size out.

CDR3 protein,CDR3 DNA,V gene,clone size,CDR3 length,J gene,D gene
CASSIGTGRLEQFF,TGTGCCAGTAGTATCGGGACAGGCCGCCTTGAGCAGTTCTTC,TRBV19,.,14,TRBJ2-1,TRBD1
CASSYEGGGYQPQHF,TGTGCCAGCAGTTACGAAGGGGGCGGTTATCAGCCCCAGCATTTT,TRBV6-2/TRBV6-3,.,15,TRBJ1-5,TRBD1
CASSQGQGGNQPQHF,TGTGCCAGCAGCCAAGGTCAGGGGGGCAATCAGCCCCAGCATTTT,TRBV3-1/TRBV3-2,.,15,TRBJ1-5,TRBD1
CASSRGQIYEQYF,TGTGCCAGCAGCAGGGGACAGATCTACGAGCAGTACTTC,TRBV5-4,.,13,TRBJ2-7,TRBD1
CAISEDRRNQPQHF,TGTGCCATCAGTGAGGACAGGAGGAATCAGCCCCAGCATTTT,TRBV10-3,.,14,TRBJ1-5,.
CASSLAGQGDEQFF,TGTGCCAGCAGCTTAGCGGGACAGGGCGATGAGCAGTTCTTC,TRBV7-2,.,14,TRBJ2-1,TRBD1
CASNSDSRYSNQPQHF,TGTGCCAGTAACTCAGACAGTCGTTATAGCAATCAGCCCCAGCATTTT,TRBV19,few,16,TRBJ1-5,.
CASSLRWRSTQPNEQFF,TGTGCCAGCAGCTTAAGATGGAGGTCGACCCAACCCAATGAGCAGTTCTTC,TRBV7-3,.,17,TRBJ2-1,.
CASSFRGLSGYTF,TGTGCCAGCAGTTTCAGGGGGCTCTCTGGCTACACCTTC,TRBV27,.,13,TRBJ1-2,TRBD1
CASSESAGTLQETQYF,TGCGCCAGCAGTGAGTCCGCCGGGACTCTTCAAGAGACCCAGTACTTC,TRBV10-1,.,16,TRBJ2-5,.
CASTRDSSTEAFF,TGTGCCAGCACCCGGGACAGCTCAACTGAAGCTTTCTTT,TRBV18,.,13,TRBJ1-1,TRBD1
CASCSTGYNEQFF,TGTGCCAGCTGTTCGACAGGATACAATGAGCAGTTCTTC,TRBV7-9,.,13,TRBJ2-1,.
CASSLVRAGTDTQYF,TGTGCCAGCAGCTTGGTGAGGGCGGGCACAGATACGCAGTATTTT,TRBV5-6,.,15,TRBJ2-3,.
CASSLGGTNTEAFF,TGTGCCAGCAGCTTAGGAGGGACAAACACTGAAGCTTTCTTT,TRBV11-3,.,14,TRBJ1-1,.
CASNLRGGGRQPQHF,TGTGCCAGCAATCTGAGGGGCGGGGGACGGCAGCCCCAGCATTTT,TRBV28,.,15,TRBJ1-5,.
CASSSRGYGDYGYTF,TGTGCCAGCAGCTCTAGGGGGTACGGCGACTATGGCTACACCTTC,TRBV7-8,.,15,TRBJ1-2,.
CASSVGQGNEQFF,TGTGCCAGCAGCGTGGGACAGGGAAATGAGCAGTTCTTC,TRBV5-4,.,13,TRBJ2-1,TRBD1
CASSVGRGNKNTEAFF,TGTGCCAGCAGCGTAGGACGGGGTAATAAGAACACTGAAGCTTTCTTT,TRBV7-3,.,16,TRBJ1-1,.
CASSFSQFQETQYF,TGTGCCAGCAGTTTCTCGCAGTTCCAAGAGACCCAGTACTTC,TRBV27,.,14,TRBJ2-5,.
CASRDRGRPYGYTF,TGTGCCAGCAGAGACAGGGGGCGGCCCTATGGCTACACCTTC,TRBV2,few,14,TRBJ1-2,TRBD1
CASSGTSRSEQYF,TGTGCCAGCAGCGGAACTAGTCGATCCGAGCAGTACTTC,TRBV7-9,.,13,TRBJ2-7,.
CASSPGAYEQYF,TGTGCCAGCAGTCCCGGGGCCTACGAGCAGTACTTC,TRBV6-6,.,12,TRBJ2-7,.
CASSSSPRIQGSNMNEQFF,TGTGCCAGCAGTTCTTCTCCCCGCATACAGGGGTCAAATATGAATGAGCAGTTCTTC,TRBV6-2/TRBV6-3,.,19,TRBJ2-1,TRBD1
CASSYSGRVGQPQHF,TGTGCCAGCAGTTACTCGGGCAGGGTGGGGCAGCCCCAGCATTTT,TRBV6-5,.,15,TRBJ1-5,.
CASSSTPPRSYTF,TGTGCCAGCAGTTCTACTCCTCCTAGAAGCTACACCTTC,TRBV12-3/TRBV12-4,.,13,TRBJ1-2,.
CSADQGRNTIYF,TGCAGCGCAGACCAGGGAAGAAACACCATATATTTT,TRBV29-1,many,12,TRBJ1-3,.
CASRTSGGIADTQYF,TGCGCCAGCAGGACTAGCGGGGGGATCGCAGATACGCAGTATTTT,TRBV10-2,.,15,TRBJ2-3,TRBD2
CASSLQGRSTDTQYF,TGTGCCAGCAGCTTACAGGGGAGAAGCACAGATACGCAGTATTTT,TRBV5-4,.,15,TRBJ2-3,TRBD1
CASTRGGRGDTQYF,TGCGCCAGCACTCGCGGGGGCCGGGGAGATACGCAGTATTTT,TRBV5-1,.,14,TRBJ2-3,.
CASSLEGEQPQHF,TGTGCCAGCAGTTTAGAGGGAGAGCAGCCCCAGCATTTT,TRBV27,.,13,TRBJ1-5,.
CASSPGQGGGEQYF,TGCGCCAGCAGCCCCGGACAGGGGGGCGGTGAGCAGTACTTC,TRBV5-1,.,14,TRBJ2-7,TRBD1
CASSLTTGGREKLFF,TGTGCCAGCAGCCTTACGACAGGGGGCAGGGAAAAACTGTTTTTT,TRBV4-2,.,15,TRBJ1-4,TRBD1
CASSQGGLAENIQYF,TGCGCCAGCAGCCAGGGGGGACTAGCGGAAAACATTCAGTACTTC,TRBV4-1,.,15,TRBJ2-4,TRBD2
CARSTRDSGTDTQYF,TGTGCCAGAAGCACCAGGGACAGTGGCACAGATACGCAGTATTTT,TRBV5-3,.,15,TRBJ2-3,TRBD1
CASRQPGHHYGYTF,TGTGCCAGCAGACAGCCGGGACATCACTATGGCTACACCTTC,TRBV27,.,14,TRBJ1-2,.
CASSADLNTIYF,TGTGCCAGCAGTGCAGATTTAAACACCATATATTTT,TRBV12-3/TRBV12-4,.,12,TRBJ1-3,.
CASSLDRAMHEQFF,TGCGCCAGCAGCTTGGACAGGGCGATGCATGAGCAGTTCTTC,TRBV5-1,.,14,TRBJ2-1,.
CASSTRSDSPLHF,TGTGCCAGCAGTACCCGATCAGATTCACCCCTCCACTTT,TRBV6-5,once,13,TRBJ1-6,.
CASILYASGSSYEQYF,TGTGCCAGCATATTGTATGCTAGCGGATCCTCCTACGAGCAGTACTTC,TRBV2,.,16,TRBJ2-7,TRBD2
CASSEQGAREKLFF,TGTGCCAGCAGTGAACAGGGGGCTCGCGAAAAACTGTTTTTT,TRBV2,.,14,TRBJ1-4,TRBD1